These 3 T cell receptor beta chains were all obtained from the same sample, sequenced in a study of cytomegalovirus exposure and HLA in healthy donors. PCR involved 60 Vbeta and 13 Jbeta primers. This table comes from immunoSEQ multiplex PCR, and its TCRdb copy is limited to in-frame clones, with some not included. In the table there are some 120,000 clones, roughly 62% of which are singletons. Source material: PBMCs. The receptor set was obtained from a man aged 30 to 45 in good health and CMV-seropositive.

V gene TRBV2 combines with J gene TRBJ2-5; a weak D match, TRBD2 (5 bases). This CDR3 comprises 13 residues. In germline, CDR1 is SNHLY, CDR2 FYNNEI. The germline V and J ends were trimmed by 7 bases and 0 bases, with 9 bases remaining between them. DNA for the CDR3: TGTGCCAGCACAAGGGAGTACCAAGAGACCCAGTACTTC. Amino acid sequence: CASTREYQETQYF. Together with reference TRBV2 and TRBJ2-5, the CDR3 gives the full variable domain: EPEVTQTPSHQVTQMGQEVILRCVPISNHLYFYWYRQILGQKVEFLVSFYNNEISEKSEIFDDQFSVERPDGSNFTLKIRSTKLEDSAMYFCASTREYQETQYFGPGTRLLVL.

The chain links TRBV11-2 to TRBJ2-1; D call uncertain. Germline CDR1 and CDR2: SGHAT and FQNNGV. CDR3 size: 13 residues. Trimming cost V 2 bases and J 12 bases, with 14 bases left between them. Here the CDR3 reads CASSLLKRLGQFF. CDR3 DNA: TGTGCCAGCAGCTTATTGAAAAGACTTGGGCAGTTCTTC. Together with reference TRBV11-2 and TRBJ2-1, the CDR3 gives the full variable domain: EAGVAQSPRYKIIEKRQSVAFWCNPISGHATLYWYQQILGQGPKLLIQFQNNGVVDDSQLPKDRFSAERLKGVDSTLKIQPAKLEDSAVYLCASSLLKRLGQFFGPGTRLTVL.

This sequence joins TRBV28 and TRBJ2-7; D gene uncertain. Trimming removed 5 bases at V and 3 bases at J, with 11 bases between. The CDR3 sequence is 13 residues long. Germline V CDR1 and CDR2: MDHEN, SYDVKM. CDR3 nucleotides: TGTGCCAGCAGTCTGCTCGCGGACTACGAGCAGTACTTC. It codes for CASSLLADYEQYF.